The 2 T cell receptor beta chains below all came from one sample that was sequenced in a study of response to subunit inactivated influenza vaccine. TCRdb processed the RT-PCR reads anew with MiXCR; each CDR3 protein has one entry. The sample includes over 650,000 distinct CDR3 sequences, around 20% of them seen just once. The sequencing here drew on PBMCs from blood, taken about 5 days after vaccination. The receptors shown here come from a man in his fifties or sixties who received an inactivated influenza vaccine.

The chain couples TRBV6-2 or TRBV6-3 to TRBJ1-5; the D is unclear. CDR3 size: 14 residues. Germline CDR1 MNHEY, CDR2 SVGEGT. Trimming removed 6 bases from V and 0 bases from J, with 9 bases in between. DNA for the CDR3: TGTGCCAGCAGGCCATACAATAGCAATCAGCCCCAGCATTTT. Translating it yields CASRPYNSNQPQHF.

This clonotype was seen a handful of times. This chain joins TRBV20-1 and TRBJ2-1; 10 bases fit TRBD2. Trimming cost V 1 base and J 2 bases; bases outside gene matches: 2. This CDR3 comprises 15 residues. Germline CDR1 reads DFQATT; CDR2 reads SNEGSKA (reference sequence). CDR3 loop: CSARGAGGAYNEQFF. The CDR3 DNA sequence: TGCAGTGCTAGAGGAGCGGGGGGGGCCTACAATGAGCAGTTCTTC.